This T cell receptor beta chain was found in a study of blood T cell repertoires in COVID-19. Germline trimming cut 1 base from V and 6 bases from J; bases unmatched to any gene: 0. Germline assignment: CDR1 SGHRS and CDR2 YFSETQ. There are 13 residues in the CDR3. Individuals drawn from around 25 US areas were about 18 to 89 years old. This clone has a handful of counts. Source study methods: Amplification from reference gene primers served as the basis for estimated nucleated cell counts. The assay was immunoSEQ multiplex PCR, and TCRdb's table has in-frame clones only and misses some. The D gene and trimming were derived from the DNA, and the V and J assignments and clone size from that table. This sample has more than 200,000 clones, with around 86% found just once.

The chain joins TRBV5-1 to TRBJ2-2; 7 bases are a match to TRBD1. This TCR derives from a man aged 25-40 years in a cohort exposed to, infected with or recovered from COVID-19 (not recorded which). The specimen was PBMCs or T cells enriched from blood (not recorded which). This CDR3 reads CASSLQGAGELFF. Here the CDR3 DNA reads TGCGCCAGCAGCTTGCAGGGGGCCGGGGAGCTGTTTTTT.